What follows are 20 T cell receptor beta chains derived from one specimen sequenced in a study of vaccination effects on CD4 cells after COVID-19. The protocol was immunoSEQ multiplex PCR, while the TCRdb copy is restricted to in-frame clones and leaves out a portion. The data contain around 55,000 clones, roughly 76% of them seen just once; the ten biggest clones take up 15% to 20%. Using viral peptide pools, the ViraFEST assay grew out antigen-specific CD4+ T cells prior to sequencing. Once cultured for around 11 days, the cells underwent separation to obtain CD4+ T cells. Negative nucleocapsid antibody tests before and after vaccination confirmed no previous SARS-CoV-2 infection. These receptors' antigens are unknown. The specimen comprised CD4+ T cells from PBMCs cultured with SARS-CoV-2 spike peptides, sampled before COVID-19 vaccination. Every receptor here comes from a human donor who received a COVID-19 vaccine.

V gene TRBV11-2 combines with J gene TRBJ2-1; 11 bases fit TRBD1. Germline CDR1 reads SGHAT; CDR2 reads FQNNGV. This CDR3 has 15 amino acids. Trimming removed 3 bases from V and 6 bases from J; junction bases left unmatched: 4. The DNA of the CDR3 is TGTGCCAGCAGCTTGGACAGGGGGCGCCCCAATGAGCAGTTCTTC. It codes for CASSLDRGRPNEQFF.

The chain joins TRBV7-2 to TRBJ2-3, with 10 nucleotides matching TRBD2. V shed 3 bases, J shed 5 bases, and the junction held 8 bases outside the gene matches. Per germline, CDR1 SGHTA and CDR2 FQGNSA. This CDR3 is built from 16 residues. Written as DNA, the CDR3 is TGTGCCAGCAGCTTGCTAGCGGGGGTCCAGGGAGATACGCAGTATTTT. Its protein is CASSLLAGVQGDTQYF.

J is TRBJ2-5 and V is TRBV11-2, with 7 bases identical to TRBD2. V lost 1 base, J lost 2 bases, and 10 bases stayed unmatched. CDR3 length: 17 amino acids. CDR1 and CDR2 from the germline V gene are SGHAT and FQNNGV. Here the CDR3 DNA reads TGTGCCAGCAGCTTAGTTGGGGGGTCGGGAGGTCAAGAGACCCAGTACTTC. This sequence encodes CASSLVGGSGGQETQYF.

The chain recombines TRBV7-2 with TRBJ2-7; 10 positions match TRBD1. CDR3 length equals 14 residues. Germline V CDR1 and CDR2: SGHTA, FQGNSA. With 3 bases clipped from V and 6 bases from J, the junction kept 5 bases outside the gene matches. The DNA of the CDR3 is TGTGCCAGCAGCTTTGACAGGGGGCGAGGCGAGCAGTACTTC. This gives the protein CASSFDRGRGEQYF.

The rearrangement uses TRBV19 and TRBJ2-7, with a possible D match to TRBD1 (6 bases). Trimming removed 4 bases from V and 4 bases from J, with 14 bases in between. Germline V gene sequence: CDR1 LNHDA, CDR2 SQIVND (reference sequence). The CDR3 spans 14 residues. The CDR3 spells CASSTTDRIYEQYF. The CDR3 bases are TGTGCCAGTAGTACTACCGACAGGATTTACGAGCAGTACTTC.

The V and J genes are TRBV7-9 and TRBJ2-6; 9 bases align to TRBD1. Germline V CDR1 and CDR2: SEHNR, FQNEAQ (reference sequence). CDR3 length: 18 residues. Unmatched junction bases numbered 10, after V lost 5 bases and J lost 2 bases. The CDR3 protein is CASSPPGQGRPGANVLTF. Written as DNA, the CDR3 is TGTGCCAGCAGCCCACCGGGACAGGGCCGGCCTGGGGCCAACGTCCTGACTTTC.

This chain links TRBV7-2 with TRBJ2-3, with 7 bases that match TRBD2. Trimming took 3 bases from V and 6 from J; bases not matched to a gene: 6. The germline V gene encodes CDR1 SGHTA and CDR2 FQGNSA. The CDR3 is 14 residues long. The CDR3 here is CASSFWEGGDTQYF. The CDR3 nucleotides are TGTGCCAGCAGCTTTTGGGAGGGAGGGGATACGCAGTATTTT.

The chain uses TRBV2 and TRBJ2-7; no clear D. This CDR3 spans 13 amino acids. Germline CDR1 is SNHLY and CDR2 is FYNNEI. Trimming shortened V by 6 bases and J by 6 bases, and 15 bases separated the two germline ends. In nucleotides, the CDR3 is TGTGCCAGCAGAGGCCTGGGAAGAATCGAGCAGTACTTC. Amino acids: CASRGLGRIEQYF.

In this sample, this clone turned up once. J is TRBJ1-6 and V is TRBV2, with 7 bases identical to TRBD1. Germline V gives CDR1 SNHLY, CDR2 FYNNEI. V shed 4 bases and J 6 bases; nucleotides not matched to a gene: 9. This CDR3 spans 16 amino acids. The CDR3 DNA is TGTGCCAGCAGTGTAGGGAGGGGGCGTGGTAATTCACCCCTCCACTTT. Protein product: CASSVGRGRGNSPLHF.

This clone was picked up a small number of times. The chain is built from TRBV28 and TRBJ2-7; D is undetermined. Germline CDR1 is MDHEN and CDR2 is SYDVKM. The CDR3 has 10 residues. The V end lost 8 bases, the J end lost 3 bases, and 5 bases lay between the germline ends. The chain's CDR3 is CASGDYEQYF. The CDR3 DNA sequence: TGTGCCAGCGGGGACTACGAGCAGTACTTC.

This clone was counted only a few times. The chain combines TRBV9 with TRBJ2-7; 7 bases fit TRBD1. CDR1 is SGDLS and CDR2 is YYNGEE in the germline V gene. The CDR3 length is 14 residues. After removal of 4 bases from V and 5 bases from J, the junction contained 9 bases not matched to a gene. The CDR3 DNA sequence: TGTGCCAGCAGCCCGGCGACAGGGAGAGACGAGCAGTACTTC. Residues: CASSPATGRDEQYF.

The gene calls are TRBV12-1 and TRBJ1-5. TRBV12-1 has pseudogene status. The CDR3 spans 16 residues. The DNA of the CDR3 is TGTGCCAGCAGCTTTAGGGGGGGGTTACGAAATCAGCCCCAGCATTTT. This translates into CASSFRGGLRNQPQHF.

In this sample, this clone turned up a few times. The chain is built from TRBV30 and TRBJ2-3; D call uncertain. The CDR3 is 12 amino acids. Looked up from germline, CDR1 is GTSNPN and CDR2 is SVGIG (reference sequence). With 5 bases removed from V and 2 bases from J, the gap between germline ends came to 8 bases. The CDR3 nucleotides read TGTGCCTGGGGAACCTTCACAGATACGCAGTATTTT. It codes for CAWGTFTDTQYF.

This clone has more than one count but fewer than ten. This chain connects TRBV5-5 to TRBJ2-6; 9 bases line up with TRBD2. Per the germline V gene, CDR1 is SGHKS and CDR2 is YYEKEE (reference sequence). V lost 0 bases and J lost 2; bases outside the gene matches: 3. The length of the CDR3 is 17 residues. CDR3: CASSLETSGPGANVLTF. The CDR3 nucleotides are TGTGCCAGCAGCTTGGAAACTAGCGGGCCTGGGGCCAACGTCCTGACTTTC.

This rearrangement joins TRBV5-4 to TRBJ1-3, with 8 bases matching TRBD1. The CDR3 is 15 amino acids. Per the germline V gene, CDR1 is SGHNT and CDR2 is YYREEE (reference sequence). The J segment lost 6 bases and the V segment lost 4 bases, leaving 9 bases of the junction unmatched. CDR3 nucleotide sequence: TGTGCCAGCAGCCCCGACAGGGGAAAAGAAAACACCATATATTTT. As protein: CASSPDRGKENTIYF.

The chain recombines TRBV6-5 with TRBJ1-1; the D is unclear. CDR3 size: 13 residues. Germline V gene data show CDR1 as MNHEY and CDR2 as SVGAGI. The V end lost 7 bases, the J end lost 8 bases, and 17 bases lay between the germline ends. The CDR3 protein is CASILVRRGEAFF. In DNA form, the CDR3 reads TGTGCCAGCATCTTGGTGAGGCGAGGAGAAGCTTTCTTT.

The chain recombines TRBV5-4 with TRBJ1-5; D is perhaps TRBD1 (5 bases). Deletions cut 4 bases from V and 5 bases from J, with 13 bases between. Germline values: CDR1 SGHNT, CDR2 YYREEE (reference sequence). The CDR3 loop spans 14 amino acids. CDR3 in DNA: TGTGCCAGCAGCCAAGGGACGGGGGATCAGCCCCAGCATTTT. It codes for CASSQGTGDQPQHF.

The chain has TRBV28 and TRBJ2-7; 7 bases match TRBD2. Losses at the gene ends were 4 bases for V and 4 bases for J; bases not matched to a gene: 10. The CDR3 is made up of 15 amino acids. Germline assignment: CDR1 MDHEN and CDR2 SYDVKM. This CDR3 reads CASSWEGAGPYEQYF. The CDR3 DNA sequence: TGTGCCAGCAGTTGGGAAGGAGCGGGACCATACGAGCAGTACTTC. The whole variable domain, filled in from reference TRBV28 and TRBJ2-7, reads DVKVTQSSRYLVKRTGEKVFLECVQDMDHENMFWYRQDPGLGLRLIYFSYDVKMKEKGDIPEGYSVSREKKERFSLILESASTNQTSMYLCASSWEGAGPYEQYFGPGTRLTVT.

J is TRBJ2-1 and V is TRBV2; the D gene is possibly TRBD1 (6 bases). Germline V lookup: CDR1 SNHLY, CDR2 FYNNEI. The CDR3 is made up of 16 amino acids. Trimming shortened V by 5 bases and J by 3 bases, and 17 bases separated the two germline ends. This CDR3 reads CASSLDADSFYNEQFF. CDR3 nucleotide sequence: TGTGCCAGCAGTCTCGATGCGGACAGTTTCTACAATGAGCAGTTCTTC.

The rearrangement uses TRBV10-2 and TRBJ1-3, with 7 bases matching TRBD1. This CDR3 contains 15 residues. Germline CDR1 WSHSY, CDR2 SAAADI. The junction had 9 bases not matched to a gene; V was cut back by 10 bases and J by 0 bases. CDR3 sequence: CANKHRGFSGNTIYF. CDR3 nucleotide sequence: TGCGCCAATAAGCACAGGGGTTTCTCTGGAAACACCATATATTTT.